The following is a T cell receptor (beta chain) sequence with its context. What it binds is unknown. These data are taken from a study of high-grade serous ovarian cancer treatment subgroups. General study findings and limits: Tumors within one patient showed repertoire similarity of roughly 0.095 to 0.85. CDR1 and CDR2 were left unanalyzed; analyses focused on CDR3. Without spatial data, bulk sequencing limits insight into HGSC tumor diversity. TCR clonal relatedness correlated positively with neoantigen level.

This CDR3 is built from 14 residues. Germline assignment: CDR1 MDHEN and CDR2 SYDVKM. The trim removed 6 bases at V and 3 bases at J, leaving 7 bases unmatched. Tumor tissue was taken before any definitive surgery or chemotherapy was given. TCRdb's table, derived via immunoSEQ multiplex PCR, lists solely in-frame clones and lacks some. The sample contains around 8,100 clones, more than 60% of which appear only once. The rearrangement uses TRBV28 and TRBJ2-7; 8 nucleotides agree with TRBD2. Material: tumor tissue. This clonotype was sampled from a human donor with high-grade serous ovarian cancer. CDR3: CASRLSGENYEQYF. Here the CDR3 DNA reads TGTGCCAGCAGACTTAGCGGGGAAAACTACGAGCAGTACTTC.